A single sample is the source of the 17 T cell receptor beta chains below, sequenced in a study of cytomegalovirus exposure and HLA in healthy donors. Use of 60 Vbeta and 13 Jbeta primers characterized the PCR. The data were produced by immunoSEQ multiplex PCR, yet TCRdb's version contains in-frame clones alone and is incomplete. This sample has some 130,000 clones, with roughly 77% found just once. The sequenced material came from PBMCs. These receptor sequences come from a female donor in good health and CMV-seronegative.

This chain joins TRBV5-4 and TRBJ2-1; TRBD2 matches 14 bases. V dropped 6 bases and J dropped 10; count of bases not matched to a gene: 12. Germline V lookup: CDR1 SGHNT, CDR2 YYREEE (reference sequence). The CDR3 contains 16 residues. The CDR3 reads CASNSGTSGSRGEQFF. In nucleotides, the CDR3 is TGTGCCAGCAACTCCGGGACTAGCGGGAGCCGGGGGGAGCAGTTCTTC. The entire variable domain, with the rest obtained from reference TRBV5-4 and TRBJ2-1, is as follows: ETGVTQSPTHLIKTRGQQVTLRCSSQSGHNTVSWYQQALGQGPQFIFQYYREEENGRGNFPPRFSGLQFPNYSSELNVNALELDDSALYLCASNSGTSGSRGEQFFGPGTRLTVL.

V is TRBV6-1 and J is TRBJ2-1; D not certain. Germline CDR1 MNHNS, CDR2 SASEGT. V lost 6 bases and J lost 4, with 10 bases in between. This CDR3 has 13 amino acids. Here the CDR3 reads CASRTTEYNEQFF. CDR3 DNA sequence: TGTGCCAGCAGGACAACAGAGTACAATGAGCAGTTCTTC.

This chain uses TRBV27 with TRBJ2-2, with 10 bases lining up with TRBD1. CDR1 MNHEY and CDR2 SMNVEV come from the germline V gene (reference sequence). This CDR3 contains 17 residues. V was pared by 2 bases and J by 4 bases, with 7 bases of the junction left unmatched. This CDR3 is CASSLAWGQGFTGELFF. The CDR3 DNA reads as TGTGCCAGCAGTTTAGCGTGGGGACAGGGGTTCACCGGGGAGCTGTTTTTT.

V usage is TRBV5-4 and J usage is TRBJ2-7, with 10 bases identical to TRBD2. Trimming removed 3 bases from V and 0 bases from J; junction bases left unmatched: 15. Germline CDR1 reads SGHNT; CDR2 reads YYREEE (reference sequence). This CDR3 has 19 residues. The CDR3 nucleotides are TGTGCCAGCAGCTCCCTCCCCGGACTAGCGGTCAAACGCTCCTACGAGCAGTACTTC. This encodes CASSSLPGLAVKRSYEQYF.

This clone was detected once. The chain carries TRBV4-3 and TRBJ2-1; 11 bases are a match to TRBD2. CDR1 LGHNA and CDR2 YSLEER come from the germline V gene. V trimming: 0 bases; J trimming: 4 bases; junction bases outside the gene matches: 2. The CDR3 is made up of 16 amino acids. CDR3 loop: CASSQDRLAGYNEQFF. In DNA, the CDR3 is TGCGCCAGCAGCCAAGACCGACTAGCGGGATACAATGAGCAGTTCTTC.

The CDR3 loop reads CASTRQGAFYGYTF. CDR3 in DNA: TGTGCCAGCACCAGACAGGGGGCTTTTTATGGCTACACCTTC. The chain couples TRBV6-5 to TRBJ1-2; 10 bases line up with TRBD1. Germline CDR1 is MNHEY and CDR2 is SVGAGI. This CDR3 region has 14 residues. J gave up 5 bases and V 7 bases, and 7 bases lay outside the gene matches.

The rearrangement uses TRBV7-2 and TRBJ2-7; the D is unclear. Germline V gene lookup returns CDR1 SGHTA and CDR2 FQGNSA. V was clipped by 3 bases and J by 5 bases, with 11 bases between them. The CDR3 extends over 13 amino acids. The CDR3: CASSFSFRDEQYF. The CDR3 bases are TGTGCCAGCAGCTTTTCATTTCGGGACGAGCAGTACTTC.

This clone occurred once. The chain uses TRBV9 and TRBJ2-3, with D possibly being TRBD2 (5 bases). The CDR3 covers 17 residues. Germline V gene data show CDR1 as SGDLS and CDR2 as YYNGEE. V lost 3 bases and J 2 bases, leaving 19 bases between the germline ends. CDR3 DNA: TGTGCCAGCAGCGCTCATCCCAGCCCGAGGGACACAGATACGCAGTATTTT. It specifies CASSAHPSPRDTDTQYF.

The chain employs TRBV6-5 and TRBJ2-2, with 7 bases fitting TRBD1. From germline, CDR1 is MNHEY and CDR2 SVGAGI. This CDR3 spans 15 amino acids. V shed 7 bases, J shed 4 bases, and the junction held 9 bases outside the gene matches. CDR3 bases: TGTGCCAGCACAGTAGACAGGGCTCCCACCGGGGAGCTGTTTTTT. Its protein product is CASTVDRAPTGELFF.

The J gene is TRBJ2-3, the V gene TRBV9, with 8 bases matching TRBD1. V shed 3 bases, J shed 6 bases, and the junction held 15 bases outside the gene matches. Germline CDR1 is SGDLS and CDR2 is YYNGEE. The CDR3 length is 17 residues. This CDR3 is CASSALQGRGLGDTQYF. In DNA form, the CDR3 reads TGTGCCAGCAGCGCCCTACAGGGCAGGGGGCTGGGGGATACGCAGTATTTT. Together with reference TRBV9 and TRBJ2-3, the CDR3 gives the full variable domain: DSGVTQTPKHLITATGQRVTLRCSPRSGDLSVYWYQQSLDQGLQFLIQYYNGEERAKGNILERFSAQQFPDLHSELNLSSLELGDSALYFCASSALQGRGLGDTQYFGPGTRLTVL.

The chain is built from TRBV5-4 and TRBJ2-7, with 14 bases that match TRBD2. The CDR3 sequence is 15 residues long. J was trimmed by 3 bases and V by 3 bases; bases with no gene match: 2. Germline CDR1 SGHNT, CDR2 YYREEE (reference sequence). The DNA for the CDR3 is TGTGCCAGCAGCTCCGGGACTAGCGGGAGCTACGAGCAGTACTTC. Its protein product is CASSSGTSGSYEQYF.

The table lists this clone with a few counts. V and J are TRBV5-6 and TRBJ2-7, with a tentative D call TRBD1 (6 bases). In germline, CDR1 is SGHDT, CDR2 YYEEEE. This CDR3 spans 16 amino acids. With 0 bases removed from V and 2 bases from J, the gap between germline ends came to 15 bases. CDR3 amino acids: CASSLVGKWGPYEQYF. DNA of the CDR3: TGTGCCAGCAGCTTGGTGGGGAAGTGGGGGCCCTACGAGCAGTACTTC.

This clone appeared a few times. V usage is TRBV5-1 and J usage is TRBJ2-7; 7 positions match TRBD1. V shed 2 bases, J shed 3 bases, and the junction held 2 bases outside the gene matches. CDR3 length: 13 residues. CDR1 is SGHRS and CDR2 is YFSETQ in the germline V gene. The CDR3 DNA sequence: TGCGCCAGCAGCTTTGCAGGGGGCTACGAGCAGTACTTC. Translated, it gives CASSFAGGYEQYF.

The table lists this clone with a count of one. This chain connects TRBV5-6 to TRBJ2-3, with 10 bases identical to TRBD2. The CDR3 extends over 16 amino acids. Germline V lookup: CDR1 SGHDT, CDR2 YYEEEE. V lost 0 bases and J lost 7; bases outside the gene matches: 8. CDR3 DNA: TGTGCCAGCAGCTTGGCGCCTAGCGGGAGTCCCTATACGCAGTATTTT. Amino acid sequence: CASSLAPSGSPYTQYF.

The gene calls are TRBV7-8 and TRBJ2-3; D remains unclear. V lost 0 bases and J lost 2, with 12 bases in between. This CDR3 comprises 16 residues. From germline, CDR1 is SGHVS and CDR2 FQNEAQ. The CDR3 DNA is TGTGCCAGCAGCTTAGCGGCCCTAAGACACACAGATACGCAGTATTTT. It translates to CASSLAALRHTDTQYF. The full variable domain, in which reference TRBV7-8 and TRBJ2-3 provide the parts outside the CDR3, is GAGVSQSPRYKVAKRGQDVALRCDPISGHVSLFWYQQALGQGPEFLTYFQNEAQLDKSGLPSDRFFAERPEGSVSTLKIQRTQQEDSAVYLCASSLAALRHTDTQYFGPGTRLTVL.

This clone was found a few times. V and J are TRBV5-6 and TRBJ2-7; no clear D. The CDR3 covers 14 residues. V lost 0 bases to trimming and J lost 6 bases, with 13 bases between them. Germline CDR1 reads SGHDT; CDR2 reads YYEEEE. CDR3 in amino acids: CASSLGAAHGEQYF. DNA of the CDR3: TGTGCCAGCAGCTTGGGGGCTGCCCACGGCGAGCAGTACTTC.

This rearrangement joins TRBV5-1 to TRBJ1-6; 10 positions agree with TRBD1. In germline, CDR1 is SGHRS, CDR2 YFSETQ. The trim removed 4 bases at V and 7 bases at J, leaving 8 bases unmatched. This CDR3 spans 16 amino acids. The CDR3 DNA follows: TGCGCCAGCAGCACCGGGACAGGGGTCAAAAATTCACCCCTCCACTTT. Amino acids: CASSTGTGVKNSPLHF.